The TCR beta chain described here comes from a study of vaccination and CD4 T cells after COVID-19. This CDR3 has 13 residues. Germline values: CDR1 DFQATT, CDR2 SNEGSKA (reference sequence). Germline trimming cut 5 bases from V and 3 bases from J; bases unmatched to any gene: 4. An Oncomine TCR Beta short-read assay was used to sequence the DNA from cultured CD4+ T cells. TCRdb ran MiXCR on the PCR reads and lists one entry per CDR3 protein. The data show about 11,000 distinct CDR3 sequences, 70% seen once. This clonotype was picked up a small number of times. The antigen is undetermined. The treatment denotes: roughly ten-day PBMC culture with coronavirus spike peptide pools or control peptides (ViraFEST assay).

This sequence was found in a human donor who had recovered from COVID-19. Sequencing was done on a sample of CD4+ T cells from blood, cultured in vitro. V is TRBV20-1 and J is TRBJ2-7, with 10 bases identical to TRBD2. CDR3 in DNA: TGCAGTGCTCGGACTAGCGGTTACTACGAGCAGTACTTC. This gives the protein CSARTSGYYEQYF.